This T cell receptor (beta chain) was profiled in a study of cytomegalovirus exposure and HLA in healthy donors. The PCR had 60 Vbeta and 13 Jbeta primers. Using immunoSEQ multiplex PCR, the repertoire was profiled, and TCRdb retains in-frame clones only, with some absent. In the table there are some 160,000 clones, approximately 84% of which are singletons. The CDR3 is made up of 15 amino acids. The V and J ends lost 6 bases and 1 base, in that order; junction bases with no gene match: 5. Germline lookup yields CDR1 MNHEY and CDR2 SVGAGI. The sequenced sample was PBMCs. The clonotype was recovered from a man aged 25-40 years in good health and CMV-seropositive. J is TRBJ2-7 and V is TRBV6-5; 11 bases are a match to TRBD1. The CDR3 is CASRKGTGGSYEQYF. CDR3 nucleotide sequence: TGTGCCAGCAGAAAGGGGACAGGGGGGTCCTACGAGCAGTACTTC.